The present entry profiles one T cell receptor beta chain with its context. The CDR3 spans 17 residues. Trimming at V came to 3 bases and at J to 3 bases, leaving 9 bases not matched to a gene. CDR1 and CDR2 (germline): SGDLS, YYNGEE. In the authors' methods: Amplified reference gene primers provided the basis for estimating nucleated cell counts. Measured with immunoSEQ multiplex PCR; TCRdb has only the in-frame clones, and not every one. V and J calls plus clone size are reproduced from that table; the DNA served to infer D and trimming. The table shows 100,000 or so clones, with under 90% occurring only once. The source of the sample is a study of blood T cell repertoires in COVID-19. The wider study: The samples span acute and convalescent COVID-19 from the United States, Italy and Spain. Nucleic acid was either cDNA or gDNA, and it came from T cells, B-cell-depleted T cells, or PBMCs.

The sequencing sample was made of peripheral blood. This receptor was taken from a human donor in a cohort sampled during active COVID-19. The chain combines TRBV9 with TRBJ2-1; 10 bases align to TRBD2. CDR3 in amino acids: CASSARGSGGNYNEQFF. DNA for the CDR3: TGTGCCAGCAGCGCGAGGGGTAGCGGGGGGAACTACAATGAGCAGTTCTTC.